This T cell receptor beta chain stems from a study of blood T cell repertoires in COVID-19. Study-level information: From T cells, B-cell-depleted T cells, or PBMCs came the material, which was cDNA or gDNA.

This table comes from immunoSEQ multiplex PCR, and its TCRdb copy is limited to in-frame clones, with some not included. The repertoire holds about 250,000 clones, roughly 90% seen once, with just over 2.5% in the top ten. Membership in each cohort depended on participant-reported clinical history. The CDR3 covers 15 residues. Trimming removed 3 bases from V and 8 bases from J, with 20 bases in between. Germline assignment: CDR1 SGHRS and CDR2 YFSETQ. This receptor was obtained from a woman in her 30s with acute COVID-19. The genes are TRBV5-1 and TRBJ1-1, with D tentatively TRBD1 (6 bases). The sequenced sample was PBMCs or T cells enriched from blood (not recorded which). CDR3 in DNA: TGCGCCAGCAGCTACCGACAGGATTTAAAATTGGAAGCTTTCTTT. Encoded protein: CASSYRQDLKLEAFF.